This T cell receptor beta chain is drawn from a study of blood T cells in healthy people across ages. About the research overall: The template switching approach captured approximately one barcoded beta molecule for every two T cells.

Findings of the study overall: Age showed a roughly linear inverse relationship with TCR beta diversity per million T cells.

Deletions cut 2 bases from V and 8 bases from J, with 12 bases between. CDR1 and CDR2 from the germline V gene are SGHAT and FQNNGV. This CDR3 contains 14 residues. Donors gave 9 to 10 milliliters of peripheral blood apiece. As regards this clonotype: Antigen: not known.

Together with a sample-barcoded 5' primer, a J-beta primer mix was included in a second PCR lasting about 6 to 11 cycles. TCRdb fed the 5' RACE reads into MiXCR, producing one record per CDR3 protein. The sample lists about 650,000 distinct CDR3 sequences, 32% occurring once. The sequenced material came from blood. This clonotype originated in a woman older than 75 in good health. The chain carries TRBV11-2 and TRBJ1-4; D is unresolved. The CDR3 here is CASSLRTIREKLFF. The CDR3 DNA sequence: TGTGCCAGCAGCTTACGGACCATCAGAGAAAAACTGTTTTTT.